This entry is about one T cell receptor beta chain. Trimming removed 1 base at V and 0 bases at J, with 13 bases between. Germline V gene lookup returns CDR1 SGHAT and CDR2 FQNNGV. CDR3 length equals 17 residues. The data were taken from a study of T cell changes during pregnancy in multiple sclerosis. Here immunoSEQ multiplex PCR was the method, and the copy in TCRdb shows in-frame clones only, minus some. The profile shows roughly 48,000 clones, around 92% of them singletons. The TCR sequence derives from a female donor with multiple sclerosis, enrolled in a pregnancy study. The material was CD4+ T cells from peripheral blood mononuclear cells, obtained in the third trimester of pregnancy. V is TRBV11-2 and J is TRBJ1-5, with D tentatively TRBD1 (6 bases). The CDR3 protein is CASSLVGTRYSNQPQHF. The CDR3 region has the DNA TGTGCCAGCAGCTTAGTTGGGACACGTTATAGCAATCAGCCCCAGCATTTT.